A single T cell receptor (beta chain) is shown here with its context. Its antigen is unidentified. Per germline, CDR1 MDHEN and CDR2 SYDVKM. V lost 3 bases and J 0 bases, leaving 10 bases between the germline ends. This CDR3 comprises 15 residues. This sample is part of a study of T cell responses to AZD1222 COVID-19 vaccine. Study-wide points: Seropositive status at baseline applied to only five or six AZD1222 recipients.

Produced via immunoSEQ multiplex PCR; TCRdb's table is partial and in-frame only. Of some 84,000 clones in the sample, 87% are singletons; the top ten hold roughly 11%. This clonotype originated in an adult who received the AZD1222 COVID-19 vaccine. The rearrangement uses TRBV28 and TRBJ2-3; D may be TRBD2 (6 bases). The sample in question was peripheral blood, obtained 28 days after the second AZD1222 dose. The CDR3 region has the DNA TGTGCCAGCAGTTTTGGGGCGGGGAGCACAGATACGCAGTATTTT. Amino acid sequence: CASSFGAGSTDTQYF.